The clone carrying this TCR beta chain was recorded a few times. No antigen is known for it. This specimen comes from a study of T cells in localized non-small cell lung cancer. Repertoires were generated with immunoSEQ multiplex PCR, while TCRdb's copy carries only in-frame clones and drops some. The sample carries some 2,000 clones, around a fifth recorded once. The CDR3 sequence is 14 residues long. Trimming took off 6 bases at V and 2 bases at J, with 14 bases between the two ends. In germline, CDR1 is MDHEN, CDR2 SYDVKM. Findings and caveats of the study: A median of roughly 52 of the top 100 tumor clones appeared in adjacent lung, which was paired and uninvolved. Higher blood T cell density went with longer overall survival.

Here the sequenced sample was lung tumor tissue, taken before any cancer treatment. This clonotype originated in a woman aged 35 to 69 with stage I lung adenocarcinoma. V usage is TRBV28 and J usage is TRBJ2-7; a possible D gene is TRBD1 (6 bases). The CDR3 protein is CASRPQGLTYEQYF. The CDR3, as DNA: TGTGCCAGCAGACCACAGGGCCTAACCTACGAGCAGTACTTC.